This T cell receptor beta chain was identified during a study of blood T cell repertoires in COVID-19 (dated by TCRdb to the early 2020s). Notes on the research overall: Samples covering the acute and convalescent phases of COVID-19 were provided by collaborators in the United States, Italy and Spain. HLA class I and class II types, where available, came from metadata supplied by the sample provider rather than from assay-based typing. A de-identified subject ID, COVID-19 status, age in years and sex were almost always included in the sample metadata. The material from the prospective study consisted of cDNA or gDNA derived from T cells, B-cell-depleted T cells, or PBMCs. A freely available public database, intended as a resource for researchers studying the immune response to SARS-CoV-2, is where the repertoires were released. The dataset comprised deeply sampled blood TCRbeta repertoires from subjects exposed to, actively infected with, or recovered from COVID-19. Samples were obtained from the ongoing ImmuneRACE study (first 160 participants) and from about 1,300 subjects provided by 6 global collaborators.

Each collaborating institution followed its own protocols to collect whole blood in K2EDTA tubes. For TCRbeta analysis, collaborators shipped samples in one of three forms: frozen whole blood, isolated PBMCs, or DNA extracted from either of those sample types. Between the V and J ends, shortened by 6 bases and 0 bases respectively, the junction contains 9 bases. Counted from cysteine to phenylalanine, this CDR3 has 14 amino acids. Only the CDR3 DNA stays, 42 bases, in frame from base 1. Based on the germline V gene, the CDR1 and CDR2 sequences are LGHNT and FRNRAP. The immunoSEQ Assay, a bias-controlled multiplex PCR, was used to amplify TCRbeta CDR3 regions from genomic DNA. Per the authors' processing: The number of nucleated cells in each sample was estimated from the amplification of reference gene primers within the assay. To quantify the absolute abundance of each unique TCRbeta CDR3 rearrangement, sequence reads were collapsed and filtered. For each sample, productive Simpson clonality was calculated as the square root of Simpson's diversity index over productive rearrangements. TCRdb took this table from immuneACCESS and kept in-frame rearrangements with V and J called. Such tables lack part of the clones; where checked against another copy, unresolved V genes explain under half of the gap, and the rest is unexplained. Clonal size and the V and J genes are those of that table, whereas D and trimming came from the DNA. This sample has over 100,000 clones in its table, and over 70% of those were observed once. About 7% of the sample is taken by the ten largest.

A remark on this clone: Its antigen specificity is not known. Within one base of it there is no much larger clone, and no base qualities were kept.

Broad study findings and their caveats: Clinical and demographic metadata were provided uncurated, with the amount varying by source and participant.

The clonotype comes from a woman between 50 and 59 years old with acute or convalescent COVID-19. The sample taken for sequencing was peripheral blood. The chain links TRBV12-5 with TRBJ2-1, with the D gene too uncertain to name. In nucleotides, the sequence is TGTGCTAGTGGACCCCACAGCTCCTACAATGAGCAGTTCTTC. This yields the protein CASGPHSSYNEQFF.